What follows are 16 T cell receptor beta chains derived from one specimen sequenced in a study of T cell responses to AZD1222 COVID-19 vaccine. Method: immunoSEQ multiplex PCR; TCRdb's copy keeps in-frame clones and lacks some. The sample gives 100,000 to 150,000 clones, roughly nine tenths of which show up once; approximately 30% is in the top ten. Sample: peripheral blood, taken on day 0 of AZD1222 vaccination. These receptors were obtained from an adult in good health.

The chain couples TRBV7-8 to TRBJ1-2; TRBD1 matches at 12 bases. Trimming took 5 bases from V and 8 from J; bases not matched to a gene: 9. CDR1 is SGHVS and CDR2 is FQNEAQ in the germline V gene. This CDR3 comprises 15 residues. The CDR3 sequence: CASSPSGQGAGGYTF. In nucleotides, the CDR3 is TGTGCCAGCAGCCCCTCGGGACAGGGGGCGGGCGGCTACACCTTC.

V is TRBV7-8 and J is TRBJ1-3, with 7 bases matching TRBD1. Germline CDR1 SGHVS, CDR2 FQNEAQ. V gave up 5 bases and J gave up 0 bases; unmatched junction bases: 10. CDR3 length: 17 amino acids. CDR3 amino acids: CASSLRQGSLSGNTIYF. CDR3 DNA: TGTGCCAGCAGCCTACGACAGGGATCACTCTCTGGAAACACCATATATTTT. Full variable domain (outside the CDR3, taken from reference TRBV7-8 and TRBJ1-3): GAGVSQSPRYKVAKRGQDVALRCDPISGHVSLFWYQQALGQGPEFLTYFQNEAQLDKSGLPSDRFFAERPEGSVSTLKIQRTQQEDSAVYLCASSLRQGSLSGNTIYFGEGSWLTVV.

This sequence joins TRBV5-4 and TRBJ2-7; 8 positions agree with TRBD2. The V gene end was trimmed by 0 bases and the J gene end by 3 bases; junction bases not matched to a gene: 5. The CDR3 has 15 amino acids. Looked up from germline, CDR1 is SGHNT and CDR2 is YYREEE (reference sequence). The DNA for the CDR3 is TGTGCCAGCAGCTTGGCAAGCGGGAGCGTCTACGAGCAGTACTTC. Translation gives CASSLASGSVYEQYF.

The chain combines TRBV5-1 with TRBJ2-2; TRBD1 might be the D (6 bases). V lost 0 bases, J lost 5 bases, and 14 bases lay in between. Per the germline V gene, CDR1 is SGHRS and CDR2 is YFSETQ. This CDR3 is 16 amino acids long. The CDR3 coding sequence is TGCGCCAGCAGCTTGGGTCCACAGGGAGCAACCGGGGAGCTGTTTTTT. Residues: CASSLGPQGATGELFF.

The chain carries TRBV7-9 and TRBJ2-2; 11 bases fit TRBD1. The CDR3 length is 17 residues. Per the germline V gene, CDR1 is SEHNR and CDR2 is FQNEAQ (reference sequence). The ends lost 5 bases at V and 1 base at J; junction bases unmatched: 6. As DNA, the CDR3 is TGTGCCAGCAGCGGAGGACAGGGGGCCGGGAACACCGGGGAGCTGTTTTTT. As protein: CASSGGQGAGNTGELFF. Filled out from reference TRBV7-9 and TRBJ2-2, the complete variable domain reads DTGVSQNPRHKITKRGQNVTFRCDPISEHNRLYWYRQTLGQGPEFLTYFQNEAQLEKSRLLSDRFSAERPKGSFSTLEIQRTEQGDSAMYLCASSGGQGAGNTGELFFGEGSRLTVL.

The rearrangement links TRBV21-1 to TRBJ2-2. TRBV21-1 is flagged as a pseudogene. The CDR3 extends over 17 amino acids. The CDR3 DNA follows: TGTGCCAGCAGCAAAGGGGAAAGGTCTCAAAACACCGGGGAGCTGTTTTTT. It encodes CASSKGERSQNTGELFF.

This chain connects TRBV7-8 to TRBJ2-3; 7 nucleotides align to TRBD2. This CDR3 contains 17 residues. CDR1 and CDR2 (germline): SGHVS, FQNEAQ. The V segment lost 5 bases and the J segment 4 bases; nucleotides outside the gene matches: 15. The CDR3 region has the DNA TGTGCCAGCAGCCCCCCCGGGGTGCGGGGAGGGGCAGATACGCAGTATTTT. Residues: CASSPPGVRGGADTQYF.

The CDR3 DNA sequence: TGTGCCAGCAGCTCAGGACCAAACACTGAAGCTTTCTTT. Translation gives CASSSGPNTEAFF. V usage is TRBV7-3 and J usage is TRBJ1-1; no clear D gene. The CDR3 has 13 amino acids. The V and J ends lost 4 bases and 2 bases respectively, with 8 bases between them. Per the germline V gene, CDR1 is SGHTA and CDR2 is FQGTGA.

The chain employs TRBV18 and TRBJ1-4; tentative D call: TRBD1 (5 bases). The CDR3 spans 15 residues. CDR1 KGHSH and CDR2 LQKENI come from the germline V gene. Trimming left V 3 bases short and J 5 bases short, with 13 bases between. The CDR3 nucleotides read TGTGCCAGCTCACCGGCGAGGAAGGGGAATGAAAAACTGTTTTTT. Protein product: CASSPARKGNEKLFF.

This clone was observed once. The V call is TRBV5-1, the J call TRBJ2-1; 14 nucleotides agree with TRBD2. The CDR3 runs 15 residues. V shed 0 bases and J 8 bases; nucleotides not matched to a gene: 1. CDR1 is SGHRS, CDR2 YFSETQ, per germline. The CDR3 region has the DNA TGCGCCAGCAGCTTGGGGACTAGCGGGAGGCATGAGCAGTTCTTC. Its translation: CASSLGTSGRHEQFF.

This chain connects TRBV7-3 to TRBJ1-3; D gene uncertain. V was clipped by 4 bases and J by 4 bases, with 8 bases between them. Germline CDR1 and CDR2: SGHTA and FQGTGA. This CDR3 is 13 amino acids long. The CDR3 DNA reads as TGTGCCAGCAGCTCAGGCGCGGGAAACACCATATATTTT. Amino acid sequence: CASSSGAGNTIYF.

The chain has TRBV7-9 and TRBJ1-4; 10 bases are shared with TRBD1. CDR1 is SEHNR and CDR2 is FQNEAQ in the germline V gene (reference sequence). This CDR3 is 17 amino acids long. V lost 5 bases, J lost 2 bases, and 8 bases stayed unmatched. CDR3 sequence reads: CASSTLTGGWTNEKLFF. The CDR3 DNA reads TGTGCCAGCAGCACACTGACAGGGGGCTGGACTAATGAAAAACTGTTTTTT. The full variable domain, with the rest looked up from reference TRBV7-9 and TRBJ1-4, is DTGVSQNPRHKITKRGQNVTFRCDPISEHNRLYWYRQTLGQGPEFLTYFQNEAQLEKSRLLSDRFSAERPKGSFSTLEIQRTEQGDSAMYLCASSTLTGGWTNEKLFFGSGTQLSVL.

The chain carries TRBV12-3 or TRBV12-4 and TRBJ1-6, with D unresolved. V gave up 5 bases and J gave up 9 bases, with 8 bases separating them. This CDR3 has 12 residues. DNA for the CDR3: TGTGCCAGCAGTAGACACAGTTCACCCCTCCACTTT. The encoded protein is CASSRHSSPLHF.

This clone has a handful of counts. The CDR3 nucleotides read TGCAGCGTGGGGGAAAGACTAGCGGGAGTCACCGGGGAGCTGTTTTTT. This sequence encodes CSVGERLAGVTGELFF. This chain links TRBV29-1 with TRBJ2-2, with TRBD2 matching 12 bases. This CDR3 has 16 amino acids. The V gene's germline CDR1 is SQVTM and CDR2 ANQGSEA. V shed 6 bases and J 4 bases; nucleotides not matched to a gene: 9.

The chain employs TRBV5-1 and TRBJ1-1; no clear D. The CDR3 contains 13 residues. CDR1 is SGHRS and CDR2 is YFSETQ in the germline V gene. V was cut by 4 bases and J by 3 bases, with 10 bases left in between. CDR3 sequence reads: CASSPPADTEAFF. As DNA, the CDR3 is TGCGCCAGCAGCCCCCCTGCCGACACTGAAGCTTTCTTT.

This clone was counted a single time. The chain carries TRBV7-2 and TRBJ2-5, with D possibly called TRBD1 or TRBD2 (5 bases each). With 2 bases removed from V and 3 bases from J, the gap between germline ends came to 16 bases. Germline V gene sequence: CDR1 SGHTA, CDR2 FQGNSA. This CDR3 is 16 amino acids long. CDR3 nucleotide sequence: TGTGCCAGCAGCTTATATGGGACCCGAGGGGAAGAGACCCAGTACTTC. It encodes CASSLYGTRGEETQYF.